A single sample is the source of the 13 T cell receptor beta chains below, sequenced in a study of blood T cell repertoires in COVID-19. Data came from immunoSEQ multiplex PCR; TCRdb stores just in-frame clones and leaves some out. The sample records 350,000 or so clones, about 86% being singletons. The sample consisted of PBMCs or T cells enriched from blood (not recorded which). These receptors were collected from a woman aged 40-49 years with acute COVID-19.

The chain has TRBV7-8 and TRBJ2-4; TRBD1 agrees at 7 bases. Germline loops: CDR1 SGHVS, CDR2 FQNEAQ. The CDR3 extends over 20 amino acids. V shed 3 bases, J shed 0 bases, and the junction held 17 bases outside the gene matches. CDR3 DNA: TGTGCCAGCAGCTTTGACAGGGCAATTTTAGGACCCCTAGCCAAAAACATTCAGTACTTC. Its translation is CASSFDRAILGPLAKNIQYF.

In DNA, the CDR3 is TGCGCCAGCAGCTTGTCTCTAGCGGGAGTAGAGACCCAGTACTTC. Translated: CASSLSLAGVETQYF. The V and J genes are TRBV5-1 and TRBJ2-5, with 10 bases matching TRBD2. The CDR3 spans 15 residues. V was clipped by 1 base and J by 4 bases; unmatched bases: 4. Germline CDR1 and CDR2: SGHRS and YFSETQ. Together with reference TRBV5-1 and TRBJ2-5, the CDR3 gives the full variable domain: KAGVTQTPRYLIKTRGQQVTLSCSPISGHRSVSWYQQTPGQGLQFLFEYFSETQRNKGNFPGRFSGRQFSNSRSEMNVSTLELGDSALYLCASSLSLAGVETQYFGPGTRLLVL.

The V and J genes are TRBV5-4 and TRBJ2-2; 11 bases align to TRBD2. Germline loops: CDR1 SGHNT, CDR2 YYREEE (reference sequence). The trim removed 7 bases at V and 8 bases at J, leaving 7 bases unmatched. The CDR3 sequence is 14 residues long. The CDR3 DNA follows: TGTGCCAGCCGTAGCGGGAGGGCGGAAGGGGAGCTGTTTTTT. It encodes CASRSGRAEGELFF.

This chain connects TRBV18 to TRBJ2-1, with D perhaps matching TRBD1 (6 bases). CDR1 and CDR2 (germline): KGHSH, LQKENI. The CDR3 contains 13 residues. V lost 3 bases and J 8 bases, leaving 11 bases between the germline ends. CDR3: CASSPFRGDEQFF. CDR3 DNA: TGTGCCAGCTCACCCTTCAGGGGCGATGAGCAGTTCTTC.

The CDR3 loop reads CASSPGLAQETQYF. The CDR3 DNA follows: TGTGCCAGCAGCCCGGGGCTAGCGCAAGAGACCCAGTACTTC. The chain carries TRBV3-1 (or the pseudogene TRBV3-2) and TRBJ2-5; D is possibly TRBD2 (6 bases). V shed 4 bases and J shed 2 bases, with 11 bases lying between them. This CDR3 has 14 amino acids. The germline CDR1 and CDR2 sequences are LGHDT and YNNKEL (reference sequence).

DNA for the CDR3: TGTGCCAGCACCTCCCCGGTTTCCGAGCAGTACTTC. Translation: CASTSPVSEQYF. J is TRBJ2-7 and V is TRBV6-5; no firm D call. Trimming took off 7 bases at V and 6 bases at J, with 13 bases between the two ends. Germline CDR1 reads MNHEY; CDR2 reads SVGAGI. The CDR3 runs to 12 residues.

V usage is TRBV5-4 and J usage is TRBJ1-2, with D possibly being TRBD1 (6 bases). The CDR3 sequence is 14 residues long. Germline loops: CDR1 SGHNT, CDR2 YYREEE (reference sequence). Between the trimmed V and J ends, which lost 2 bases and 7 bases, there was a span of 15 bases. In DNA, the CDR3 is TGTGCCAGCAGCTTCGAGACGGGGGGCGGTGGCTACACCTTC. Translated, it gives CASSFETGGGGYTF.

The gene calls are TRBV20-1 and TRBJ2-7; 8 bases are shared with TRBD2. J gave up 6 bases and V 3 bases, and 7 bases lay outside the gene matches. The CDR3 spans 13 residues. CDR1 DFQATT and CDR2 SNEGSKA come from the germline V gene (reference sequence). The CDR3 DNA sequence: TGCAGTGCTAGTCCCGGGACTAGACCCGAGCAGTACTTC. Translating gives CSASPGTRPEQYF.

The genes are TRBV7-3 and TRBJ2-1; 7 bases are a match to TRBD2. The CDR3 covers 14 residues. The V gene's germline CDR1 is SGHTA and CDR2 FQGTGA. V gave up 4 bases and J gave up 8 bases; unmatched junction bases: 8. The CDR3 DNA reads TGTGCCAGCAGCTCAGCCCCTCGGGGGGATGAGCAGTTCTTC. It codes for CASSSAPRGDEQFF.

V gene TRBV9 combines with J gene TRBJ2-1, with D unresolved. There are 13 residues in the CDR3. Trimming removed 4 bases at V and 0 bases at J, with 5 bases between. Germline V gene sequence: CDR1 SGDLS, CDR2 YYNGEE. This chain's CDR3 is CASSSSSYNEQFF. Here the CDR3 DNA reads TGTGCCAGCAGCTCGAGCTCCTACAATGAGCAGTTCTTC.

The chain carries TRBV28 and TRBJ2-2, with 15 bases identical to TRBD2. J was trimmed by 1 base and V by 4 bases; bases with no gene match: 10. The CDR3 is made up of 20 amino acids. The germline V gene encodes CDR1 MDHEN and CDR2 SYDVKM. CDR3 in DNA: TGTGCCAGCAGTTCGCACATAACGGGACTAGCGGGAGGGAACACCGGGGAGCTGTTTTTT. Amino acids: CASSSHITGLAGGNTGELFF.

The V and J genes are TRBV28 and TRBJ1-3, with unresolved D. The CDR3 loop spans 14 amino acids. The V and J ends lost 0 bases and 3 bases respectively, with 6 bases between them. From germline, CDR1 is MDHEN and CDR2 SYDVKM. CDR3 nucleotides: TGTGCCAGCAGTTTATGGCCAGTTGGAAACACCATATATTTT. It encodes CASSLWPVGNTIYF.

V and J are TRBV29-1 and TRBJ2-2; perhaps TRBD1 as D (6 bases). The CDR3 loop spans 16 amino acids. Trimming pared 2 bases from V and 0 bases from J, leaving 13 bases between. CDR1 SQVTM and CDR2 ANQGSEA come from the germline V gene. The CDR3 sequence: CSVESAKGANTGELFF. The CDR3 coding sequence is TGCAGCGTTGAAAGCGCCAAGGGGGCGAACACCGGGGAGCTGTTTTTT.